Listed below are T cell receptor beta chains from one sample, sequenced in a study of OX40 agonist ivuxolimab in advanced cancers. TCRdb's table, derived via immunoSEQ multiplex PCR, lists solely in-frame clones and lacks some. The sample has more than 80,000 clones, 70% to 90% seen once. The sequencing used CD4+ or CD8+ T cells sorted from blood, collected in a trial of the OX40 agonist ivuxolimab. Source of these receptors: an adult with an advanced solid tumor such as melanoma, head and neck, liver or kidney cancer. The CDR3 runs from the conserved cysteine through the conserved F or W. Each record gives: V gene, J gene, clone size, D gene, CDR3 protein, CDR3 DNA. D genes are given only for firm matches. Some rows have no size entry. The others give once, few or many, or a class for an expanded clone.

>TRBV7-9|TRBJ1-1|.|.
CASSLDQGWTEAFF
TGTGCCAGCAGCTTAGATCAGGGGTGGACTGAAGCTTTCTTT
>TRBV5-1|TRBJ2-1|.|TRBD2
CASSLGEGYSEQFF
TGCGCCAGCAGCTTGGGGGAGGGTTACTCTGAGCAGTTCTTC
>TRBV2|TRBJ2-1|.|TRBD2
CASRATSGEYNEQFF
TGTGCCAGCAGAGCGACTAGCGGGGAGTACAATGAGCAGTTCTTC
>TRBV6-5|TRBJ1-1|.|.
CASRHRDTEAFF
TGTGCCAGCAGACACAGGGATACTGAAGCTTTCTTT
>TRBV6-4|TRBJ1-5|few|.
CASSNGEVKGRNQPQHF
TGTGCCAGCAGTAATGGGGAGGTTAAAGGACGGAATCAGCCCCAGCATTTT
>TRBV10-2|TRBJ2-5|.|.
CASSREVGRETQYF
TGCGCCAGCAGCCGGGAAGTGGGTCGGGAGACCCAGTACTTC
>TRBV18|TRBJ2-1|.|TRBD2
CASSRGLVGDNEQFF
TGTGCCAGCTCACGGGGACTAGTGGGGGACAATGAGCAGTTCTTC
>TRBV19|TRBJ1-5|.|TRBD1
CASSTGTAGQPQHF
TGTGCCAGTAGTACCGGGACAGCGGGTCAGCCCCAGCATTTT
>TRBV15|TRBJ2-1|.|.
CATSRGSQVNEQFF
TGTGCCACCAGCAGAGGATCTCAAGTAAATGAGCAGTTCTTC
>TRBV5-1|TRBJ1-4|.|.
CASSLSAAPTNEKLFF
TGCGCCAGCTCCCTAAGTGCGGCACCAACTAATGAAAAACTGTTTTTT
>TRBV28|TRBJ1-2|.|TRBD1
CASSYGQGVYGYTF
TGTGCCAGCAGCTACGGACAGGGGGTCTATGGCTACACCTTC
>TRBV5-1|TRBJ2-7|.|TRBD2
CASSLGVGGPSEQYF
TGCGCCAGCAGCTTGGGTGTGGGAGGGCCCTCCGAGCAGTACTTC
>TRBV28|TRBJ1-5|.|.
CASTWGSSNQPQHF
TGTGCCAGCACCTGGGGGTCGAGCAATCAGCCCCAGCATTTT
>TRBV2|TRBJ2-3|.|TRBD2
CASKTPSGPTDTQYF
TGTGCCAGCAAAACCCCTAGCGGCCCCACAGATACGCAGTATTTT
>TRBV4-1|TRBJ1-2|.|TRBD1
CASSQDGTAPYGYTF
TGCGCCAGCAGCCAAGATGGGACAGCACCCTATGGCTACACCTTC
>TRBV10-3|TRBJ2-5|once|TRBD2
CAISDQGLAGVGETQYF
TGTGCCATCAGTGACCAAGGACTAGCGGGAGTCGGGGAGACCCAGTACTTC
>TRBV7-5|TRBJ2-3|.|.
CARRRRGLAGDGPDTQYF
TGTGCCAGAAGAAGGCGTGGTCTAGCGGGAGACGGCCCAGATACGCAGTATTTT
>TRBV7-9|TRBJ2-2|.|TRBD1
CASSLAPTGPGELFF
TGTGCCAGCAGCTTAGCGCCGACAGGGCCCGGGGAGCTGTTTTTT
>TRBV2|TRBJ1-1|.|.
CASGSFFEAFF
TGTGCCAGCGGGTCCTTTTTTGAAGCTTTCTTT
>TRBV5-3|TRBJ2-7|.|.
CARSLALGYSYEQYF
TGTGCCAGAAGCTTGGCCCTCGGGTACTCCTACGAGCAGTACTTC